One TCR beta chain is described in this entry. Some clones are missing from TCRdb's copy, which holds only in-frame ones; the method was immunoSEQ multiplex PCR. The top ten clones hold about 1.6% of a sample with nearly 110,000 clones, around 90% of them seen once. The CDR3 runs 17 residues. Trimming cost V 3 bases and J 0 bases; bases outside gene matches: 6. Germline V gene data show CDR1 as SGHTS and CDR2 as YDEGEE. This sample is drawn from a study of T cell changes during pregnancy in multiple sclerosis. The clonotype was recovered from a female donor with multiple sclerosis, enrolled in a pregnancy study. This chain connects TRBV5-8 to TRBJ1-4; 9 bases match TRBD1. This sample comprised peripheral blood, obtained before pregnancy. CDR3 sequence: CASSSGTGHATNEKLFF. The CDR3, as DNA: TGTGCCAGCAGCTCCGGGACAGGGCACGCAACTAATGAAAAACTGTTTTTT.